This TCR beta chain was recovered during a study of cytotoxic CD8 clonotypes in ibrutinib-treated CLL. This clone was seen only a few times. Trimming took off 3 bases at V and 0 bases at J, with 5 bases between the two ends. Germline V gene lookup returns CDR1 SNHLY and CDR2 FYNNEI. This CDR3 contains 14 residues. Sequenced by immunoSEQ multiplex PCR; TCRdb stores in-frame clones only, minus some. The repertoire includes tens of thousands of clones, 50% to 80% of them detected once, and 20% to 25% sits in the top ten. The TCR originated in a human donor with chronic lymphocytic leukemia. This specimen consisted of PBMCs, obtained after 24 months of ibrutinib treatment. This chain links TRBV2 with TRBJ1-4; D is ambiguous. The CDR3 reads CASSERTTNEKLFF. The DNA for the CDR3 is TGTGCCAGCAGTGAGAGAACAACTAATGAAAAACTGTTTTTT.